The 21 T cell receptor beta chains below come from one sample, sequenced in a study of human T cells and chemical hapten exposure. Time point: pre-sensitization, week 0. Treatment reported: therapeutic diphenylcyclopropenone sensitization with weekly scalp DPC. TCRdb re-analysed the RACE reads in MiXCR, keeping a single row per CDR3 protein. Found here are tens of thousands of distinct CDR3 sequences, approximately 6.7% of them singletons; the top ten hold approximately 1.7%. The sequencing here drew on whole blood, taken in connection with sensitization to the hapten diphenylcyclopropenone (DPC). The receptors here all came from a woman under 40 with alopecia areata. Some clones in this sample may be carry-over from other donors' samples.

There are many counts of this clonotype. V is TRBV3-1 and J is TRBJ2-3; the match to TRBD2 covers 7 bases. V lost 5 bases and J lost 0; bases outside the gene matches: 5. This CDR3 is 15 amino acids long. Germline V gene lookup returns CDR1 LGHDT and CDR2 YNNKEL (reference sequence). CDR3 bases: TGTGCCAGCAGCTCGCGGGGGAGAAGCACAGATACGCAGTATTTT. Translated, it gives CASSSRGRSTDTQYF.

The table lists this clonotype with many counts. CDR3 loop: CASSPRTEAFF. The CDR3 DNA reads TGTGCCAGCAGTCCACGGACTGAAGCTTTCTTT. The chain has TRBV12-3 or TRBV12-4 and TRBJ1-1; D not certain. This CDR3 is 11 amino acids long. V lost 5 bases to trimming and J lost 5 bases, with 6 bases between them.

Comments on this clonotype: A read error may be the cause here, since a much bigger clone is one base away. The chain carries TRBV6-6 and TRBJ2-3; a weak D match, TRBD2 (5 bases). V dropped 0 bases and J dropped 6 bases, with 13 bases sitting between them. Germline CDR1 reads MNHNY; CDR2 reads SVGAGI (reference sequence). This CDR3 contains 15 residues. The CDR3 bases are TGTGCCAGCAGTTACTCGGGATCGCGGGCTGATACGCAGTATTTT. Amino acid sequence: CASSYSGSRADTQYF.

This clonotype was counted many times. The chain uses TRBV7-2 and TRBJ1-3; D unclear. The CDR3 has 17 amino acids. Germline V lookup: CDR1 SGHTA, CDR2 FQGNSA. V lost 1 base to trimming and J lost 7 bases, with 20 bases between them. The CDR3 sequence is CASSLVQVIALRNTIYF. CDR3 DNA: TGTGCCAGCAGCTTAGTTCAGGTGATAGCCCTCCGGAACACCATATATTTT. Full variable domain (rest looked up from reference TRBV7-2 and TRBJ1-3): GAGVSQSPSNKVTEKGKDVELRCDPISGHTALYWYRQSLGQGLEFLIYFQGNSAPDKSGLPSDRFSAERTGGSVSTLTIQRTQQEDSAVYLCASSLVQVIALRNTIYFGEGSWLTVV.

This clonotype was recorded at least ten times. This chain connects TRBV20-1 to TRBJ1-1; D call uncertain. V was trimmed by 4 bases and J by 0 bases, leaving 18 bases between them. CDR3 length: 16 amino acids. The V gene's germline CDR1 is DFQATT and CDR2 SNEGSKA (reference sequence). CDR3 protein: CSATSPSTLMNTEAFF. For the CDR3, the DNA is TGCAGTGCTACCTCACCATCAACCCTAATGAACACTGAAGCTTTCTTT.

This clonotype was picked up a small number of times. The rearrangement links TRBV20-1 to TRBJ2-5, with 13 bases that match TRBD2. The V gene's germline CDR1 is DFQATT and CDR2 SNEGSKA (reference sequence). The CDR3 length is 16 residues. V gave up 5 bases and J gave up 2 bases; unmatched junction bases: 8. The CDR3: CSADGTSGDLQETQYF. For the CDR3, the DNA is TGCAGTGCTGATGGGACTAGCGGGGACCTACAAGAGACCCAGTACTTC.

This clonotype was recorded at least ten times. The chain combines TRBV29-1 with TRBJ1-3, with D possibly TRBD1 on 6 matching bases. This CDR3 has 15 residues. Germline-derived CDR1 and CDR2 are SQVTM and ANQGSEA. Trimming pared 6 bases from V and 4 bases from J, leaving 19 bases between. The CDR3 DNA reads TGCAGCGTCATCCCCTCGACAGGAAGAGGAAACACCATATATTTT. Amino acids: CSVIPSTGRGNTIYF.

This clonotype was detected many times. The genes are TRBV29-1 and TRBJ1-1, with TRBD1 matching over 7 bases. The CDR3 extends over 11 amino acids. Germline-derived CDR1 and CDR2 are SQVTM and ANQGSEA. The trim removed 6 bases at V and 4 bases at J, leaving 2 bases unmatched. The CDR3 loop is CSVRDSTEAFF. The CDR3, as DNA: TGCAGCGTACGGGACAGCACTGAAGCTTTCTTT.

This clonotype was counted a few times. The chain combines TRBV12-3 or TRBV12-4 with TRBJ1-6; no clear D gene. The V end lost 1 base, the J end lost 15 bases, and 7 bases lay between the germline ends. The CDR3 runs to 11 residues. CDR3 amino acids: CASSLGVLLHF. The CDR3 DNA follows: TGTGCCAGCAGTTTAGGGGTTCTCCTCCACTTT.

This clonotype was counted at least ten times. The chain employs TRBV7-9 and TRBJ1-2; 10 bases agree with TRBD1. V gave up 3 bases and J gave up 6 bases; unmatched junction bases: 7. There are 15 residues in the CDR3. CDR1 and CDR2 (germline): SEHNR, FQNEAQ (reference sequence). Written as DNA, the CDR3 is TGTGCCAGCAGCTTGACAGGGGGCCGAAAAGATGGCTACACCTTC. As protein: CASSLTGGRKDGYTF.

This clonotype was detected ten times or more. The genes are TRBV5-1 and TRBJ2-7; D is ambiguous. Trimming left V 3 bases short and J 3 bases short, with 10 bases between. The CDR3 extends over 13 amino acids. Germline V gene sequence: CDR1 SGHRS, CDR2 YFSETQ. DNA for the CDR3: TGCGCCAGCAGCTCCGGGCAGAGCTACGAGCAGTACTTC. It is translated as CASSSGQSYEQYF. The full variable domain, rest sourced from reference TRBV5-1 and TRBJ2-7, is KAGVTQTPRYLIKTRGQQVTLSCSPISGHRSVSWYQQTPGQGLQFLFEYFSETQRNKGNFPGRFSGRQFSNSRSEMNVSTLELGDSALYLCASSSGQSYEQYFGPGTRLTVT.

Ten or more counts support this clonotype. V usage is TRBV5-1 and J usage is TRBJ2-3; TRBD1 aligns across 8 bases. With 0 bases clipped from V and 6 bases from J, the junction kept 6 bases outside the gene matches. CDR1 is SGHRS and CDR2 is YFSETQ in the germline V gene. The CDR3 is made up of 15 amino acids. CDR3 sequence: CASSLVQGGADTQYF. CDR3 coding DNA: TGCGCCAGCAGCTTGGTACAGGGGGGCGCGGATACGCAGTATTTT.

On this clonotype: A much larger clone sits a single nucleotide away, making a read error possible. The chain carries TRBV3-1 and TRBJ2-3; tentatively, D is TRBD1 or TRBD2 (5 bases each). Looked up from germline, CDR1 is LGHDT and CDR2 is YNNKEL (reference sequence). The CDR3 covers 16 residues. The CDR3 loop is CTSSPEGLALADTQYF. CDR3 DNA sequence: TGTACCAGCAGCCCAGAGGGGCTAGCTTTGGCAGATACGCAGTATTTT.

This clonotype was recorded a few times. This chain uses TRBV3-1 with TRBJ1-5; the D is unclear. From germline, CDR1 is LGHDT and CDR2 YNNKEL (reference sequence). The ends were cut back, 4 bases at V and 6 bases at J, with 10 bases in the middle. CDR3 length: 13 residues. CDR3 sequence: CASSPHRVQPQHF. CDR3 sequence (DNA): TGTGCCAGCAGCCCCCACCGGGTTCAGCCCCAGCATTTT.

This clonotype was recorded a few times. The chain uses TRBV12-3 or TRBV12-4 and TRBJ1-1; 7 nucleotides match TRBD1. V lost 5 bases to trimming and J lost 4 bases; unmatched junction nucleotides: 7. The length of the CDR3 is 14 residues. In nucleotides, the CDR3 is TGTGCCAGCAGTCTCACAGGGGCGACCACTGAAGCTTTCTTT. It yields the protein CASSLTGATTEAFF.

At least ten counts were recorded for this clonotype. This rearrangement joins TRBV6-2 or TRBV6-3 to TRBJ2-7; perhaps TRBD2 as D (5 bases). Trimming left V 2 bases short and J 2 bases short, with 7 bases between. Germline lookup yields CDR1 MNHEY and CDR2 SVGEGT. The CDR3 is made up of 13 amino acids. As DNA, the CDR3 is TGTGCCAGCAGTTACGGCGGGCCCTACGAGCAGTACTTC. Its translation is CASSYGGPYEQYF.

This clonotype was seen at least ten times. The rearrangement joins TRBV20-1 to TRBJ2-7, with TRBD2 identical over 9 bases. The length of the CDR3 is 18 residues. V was clipped by 2 bases and J by 4 bases; unmatched bases: 18. Per germline, CDR1 DFQATT and CDR2 SNEGSKA (reference sequence). The CDR3 is CSARPPTEGSGGEYEQYF. The CDR3 bases are TGCAGTGCTAGACCACCCACCGAGGGTAGCGGGGGTGAGTACGAGCAGTACTTC.

The chain links TRBV5-8 to TRBJ2-5, with a weak D call TRBD1 (5 bases). This CDR3 has 14 amino acids. V shed 0 bases and J shed 2 bases, with 8 bases lying between them. Germline V CDR1 and CDR2: SGHTS, YDEGEE. The CDR3 DNA sequence: TGTGCCAGCAGCTTGGGGACAAATCAAGAGACCCAGTACTTC. This translates into CASSLGTNQETQYF.

The CDR3 loop reads CASSLGAISYEQYF. The DNA of the CDR3 is TGTGCCAGCAGCTTAGGTGCCATATCCTACGAGCAGTACTTC. The V and J genes are TRBV7-2 and TRBJ2-7; D gene unclear. Germline V gene sequence: CDR1 SGHTA, CDR2 FQGNSA. The V end was cut by 1 base, the J end by 1 base, with 8 bases between. The CDR3 is made up of 14 amino acids.

The chain has TRBV9 and TRBJ1-2, with 8 positions matching TRBD1. This CDR3 spans 15 amino acids. J gave up 2 bases and V 4 bases, and 7 bases lay outside the gene matches. Germline CDR1 is SGDLS and CDR2 is YYNGEE. For the CDR3, the DNA is TGTGCCAGCAGCCTTTCAGGGGGCAGGAACTATGGCTACACCTTC. This translates into CASSLSGGRNYGYTF. The variable domain in full, completed from reference TRBV9 and TRBJ1-2, reads DSGVTQTPKHLITATGQRVTLRCSPRSGDLSVYWYQQSLDQGLQFLIQYYNGEERAKGNILERFSAQQFPDLHSELNLSSLELGDSALYFCASSLSGGRNYGYTFGSGTRLTVV.

This clonotype was seen ten or more times. The chain has TRBV3-1 and TRBJ1-2, with TRBD1 as a possible D gene (6 bases). V dropped 2 bases and J dropped 0 bases, with 13 bases sitting between them. The CDR3 totals 16 residues. The germline gives CDR1 LGHDT, CDR2 YNNKEL (reference sequence). CDR3: CASSQTKGHPNYGYTF. CDR3 bases: TGTGCCAGCAGCCAAACCAAGGGACACCCTAACTATGGCTACACCTTC.